One and the same sample provided the 28 T cell receptor beta chains below, sequenced in a study of vaccination and CD4 T cells after COVID-19. Antigens for these TCRs are unknown. Noted treatment: approximately nine-day PBMC culture with coronavirus spike peptide pools or control peptides (ViraFEST assay). The assay that was used to sequence DNA from cultured CD4+ T cells was the Oncomine TCR Beta short-read assay. TCRdb re-called the PCR reads through MiXCR, storing one row per CDR3 protein. The sample yields around 15,000 distinct CDR3 sequences, around 48% seen once. Source material: CD4+ T cells from blood, cultured in vitro. All receptors come from a human donor who had recovered from COVID-19.

The rearrangement links TRBV25-1 to TRBJ1-6; 7 bases match TRBD1. This CDR3 spans 14 amino acids. Germline values: CDR1 MGHDK, CDR2 SYGVNS. The junction had 11 bases not matched to a gene; V was cut back by 9 bases and J by 9 bases. CDR3 DNA: TGTGCCAGTCAAATAACGGACAGGACTTCACCCCTCCACTTT. Amino acids: CASQITDRTSPLHF.

This clonotype was observed a few times. The chain uses TRBV6-1 and TRBJ1-5; 11 bases are shared with TRBD1. V trimming: 3 bases; J trimming: 6 bases; junction bases outside the gene matches: 1. Per the germline V gene, CDR1 is MNHNS and CDR2 is SASEGT. There are 14 residues in the CDR3. In DNA form, the CDR3 reads TGTGCCAGCAGTGATGGACAGGGGGCTCAGCCCCAGCATTTT. Protein product: CASSDGQGAQPQHF.

The rearrangement joins TRBV6-5 to TRBJ1-6; D possibly corresponds to TRBD1 (5 bases). The germline V and J ends were trimmed by 4 bases and 5 bases, with 15 bases remaining between them. The CDR3 is 16 residues long. Germline CDR1 MNHEY, CDR2 SVGAGI. CDR3 sequence (DNA): TGTGCCAGCAGTTGGGTCGGGGGAAATAATAATTCACCCCTCCACTTT. Its protein product is CASSWVGGNNNSPLHF.

The rearrangement uses TRBV6-2 or TRBV6-3 and TRBJ2-2, with D possibly matching TRBD1 (6 bases). V lost 6 bases and J lost 1, with 9 bases in between. CDR1 and CDR2 (germline): MNHEY, SVGEGT. There are 14 residues in the CDR3. The CDR3 is CASRSTGNTGELFF. CDR3 nucleotide sequence: TGTGCCAGCAGGTCGACAGGGAACACCGGGGAGCTGTTTTTT.

The J gene is TRBJ2-5, the V gene TRBV29-1; 7 bases agree with TRBD1. The V segment lost 5 bases and the J segment 2 bases; nucleotides outside the gene matches: 5. Germline V CDR1 and CDR2: SQVTM, ANQGSEA. This CDR3 comprises 13 residues. CDR3 sequence: CSVRGQNQETQYF. CDR3 DNA sequence: TGCAGCGTTCGGGGACAGAATCAAGAGACCCAGTACTTC.

J is TRBJ2-2 and V is TRBV7-6, with D perhaps TRBD1 or TRBD2 (6 bases each). Germline CDR1 and CDR2: SGHVS and FNYEAQ. There are 17 residues in the CDR3. V lost 5 bases and J lost 6, with 22 bases in between. The CDR3 DNA reads as TGTGCCAGCAGCCTCCGGGGGCCGACTGCCCTCGCCGGGGAGCTGTTTTTT. Translating it yields CASSLRGPTALAGELFF.

This clonotype was seen only once. This chain connects TRBV12-3 or TRBV12-4 to TRBJ1-4, with D possibly being TRBD1 (6 bases). The CDR3 extends over 12 amino acids. V was pared by 4 bases and J by 8 bases, with 8 bases between. The CDR3: CASSSQGEKLFF. CDR3 nucleotides: TGTGCCAGCAGTTCCCAGGGGGAAAAACTGTTTTTT.

CDR3 nucleotides: TGCGCCAGCAGCCATGATCAGGGGAGAAACAACTATGGCTACACCTTC. It translates to CASSHDQGRNNYGYTF. This chain links TRBV5-1 with TRBJ1-2, with a possible D match to TRBD1 (6 bases). Trimming left V 4 bases short and J 2 bases short, with 18 bases between. The CDR3 sequence is 16 residues long. Per the germline V gene, CDR1 is SGHRS and CDR2 is YFSETQ.

V gene TRBV4-2 combines with J gene TRBJ2-7; 15 nucleotides line up with TRBD2. Germline CDR1 LGHNA, CDR2 YNFKEQ. This CDR3 has 19 residues. Germline trimming cut 1 base from V and 3 bases from J; bases unmatched to any gene: 10. CDR3 coding DNA: TGTGCCAGCAGCCAAGCGGGGACTAGCGGGAGGAGGGGGTTCTACGAGCAGTACTTC. Amino acids: CASSQAGTSGRRGFYEQYF.

Only a few counts were recorded for this clonotype. The chain carries TRBV12-3 or TRBV12-4 and TRBJ2-5; 8 bases are shared with TRBD1. This CDR3 is 15 amino acids long. V trimming: 3 bases; J trimming: 5 bases; junction bases outside the gene matches: 8. CDR3 residues: CASSFVQGGLETQYF. In DNA form, the CDR3 reads TGTGCCAGCAGTTTCGTACAGGGGGGTCTGGAGACCCAGTACTTC.

The chain uses TRBV7-9 and TRBJ1-2, with 9 bases fitting TRBD1. V dropped 5 bases and J dropped 4; count of bases not matched to a gene: 5. This CDR3 spans 14 amino acids. Germline CDR1 and CDR2: SEHNR and FQNEAQ (reference sequence). The CDR3 bases are TGTGCCAGCAGCCCGGGACAGGGTGTCTATGGCTACACCTTC. Its protein product is CASSPGQGVYGYTF.

The V and J genes are TRBV7-9 and TRBJ1-1; 7 nucleotides line up with TRBD1. Germline-derived CDR1 and CDR2 are SEHNR and FQNEAQ (reference sequence). The V segment lost 4 bases and the J segment 5 bases; nucleotides outside the gene matches: 10. The CDR3 sequence is 15 residues long. In nucleotides, the CDR3 is TGTGCCAGCAGCTCCCTGAGGGGGCCTTGGACTGAAGCTTTCTTT. Protein sequence: CASSSLRGPWTEAFF.

The gene calls are TRBV7-9 and TRBJ1-2, with D unresolved. Germline CDR1 and CDR2: SEHNR and FQNEAQ (reference sequence). Trimming left V 1 base short and J 6 bases short, with 6 bases between. The CDR3 consists of 12 residues. CDR3 loop: CASSLGPHGYTF. The CDR3 DNA sequence: TGTGCCAGCAGCTTAGGGCCGCATGGCTACACCTTC.

This clonotype was detected a few times. V is TRBV19 and J is TRBJ2-7, with TRBD2 identical over 9 bases. Germline V CDR1 and CDR2: LNHDA, SQIVND (reference sequence). J gave up 4 bases and V 7 bases, and 14 bases lay outside the gene matches. This CDR3 comprises 16 residues. The CDR3 coding sequence is TGTGCCAGTATGGCCCAGGCTAGCGGGGCCTATTACGAGCAGTACTTC. This encodes CASMAQASGAYYEQYF.

The chain employs TRBV27 and TRBJ1-1; 7 nucleotides align to TRBD1. The germline CDR1 and CDR2 sequences are MNHEY and SMNVEV (reference sequence). Trimming took 2 bases from V and 2 from J; bases not matched to a gene: 5. CDR3 length: 15 residues. CDR3 amino acids: CASSLVGTVNTEAFF. The CDR3 bases are TGTGCCAGCAGTTTAGTCGGGACAGTCAACACTGAAGCTTTCTTT.

This clonotype showed up just a few times. The chain employs TRBV19 and TRBJ1-2; D not certain. This CDR3 comprises 14 residues. In germline, CDR1 is LNHDA, CDR2 SQIVND (reference sequence). Trimming pared 3 bases from V and 5 bases from J, leaving 13 bases between. The CDR3 DNA reads TGTGCCAGTAGTATCCTCGCAGGATTGTATGGCTACACCTTC. Encoded protein: CASSILAGLYGYTF.

The chain is built from TRBV6-2 or TRBV6-3 and TRBJ2-5, with D perhaps matching TRBD1 or TRBD2 (5 bases each). This CDR3 is built from 15 residues. Per germline, CDR1 MNHEY and CDR2 SVGEGT. Trimming cost V 0 bases and J 5 bases, with 13 bases left between them. In DNA, the CDR3 is TGTGCCAGCAGTTACTCCGGGACGACCATCGAGACCCAGTACTTC. Protein product: CASSYSGTTIETQYF.

The V call is TRBV19, the J call TRBJ1-1, with 7 bases lining up with TRBD1. The CDR3 runs to 15 residues. CDR1 is LNHDA and CDR2 is SQIVND in the germline V gene (reference sequence). The junction had 8 bases not matched to a gene; V was cut back by 4 bases and J by 3 bases. CDR3 sequence: CASSTYQGGDTEAFF. The DNA of the CDR3 is TGTGCCAGTAGTACCTACCAGGGGGGGGACACTGAAGCTTTCTTT.

The chain has TRBV19 and TRBJ1-1; maybe TRBD1 (5 bases). This CDR3 is built from 12 residues. CDR1 is LNHDA, CDR2 SQIVND, per germline (reference sequence). The V gene lost 9 bases and the J gene lost 4 bases, with 12 bases spanning the gap. CDR3 loop: CASQSRVTEAFF. Here the CDR3 DNA reads TGTGCCAGCCAAAGCAGGGTCACTGAAGCTTTCTTT.

In this sample, this clonotype turned up a few times. The chain has TRBV6-1 and TRBJ2-7; 9 nucleotides line up with TRBD1. V lost 6 bases, J lost 4 bases, and 4 bases stayed unmatched. This CDR3 region has 13 residues. In germline, CDR1 is MNHNS, CDR2 SASEGT. The CDR3 here is CASRRTGVYEQYF. DNA for the CDR3: TGTGCCAGCAGACGGACAGGGGTATACGAGCAGTACTTC.

The J gene is TRBJ2-3, the V gene TRBV20-1; possibly TRBD2 for D (5 bases). V was pared by 6 bases and J by 0 bases, with 16 bases between. Germline V gene data show CDR1 as DFQATT and CDR2 as SNEGSKA (reference sequence). The CDR3 extends over 15 amino acids. CDR3: CSAALASWSTDTQYF. DNA for the CDR3: TGCAGTGCGGCTTTAGCGAGCTGGAGCACAGATACGCAGTATTTT.

The rearrangement joins TRBV7-9 to TRBJ1-2, with 10 bases identical to TRBD1. V lost 5 bases and J lost 8; bases outside the gene matches: 11. Germline V gene data show CDR1 as SEHNR and CDR2 as FQNEAQ (reference sequence). The CDR3 contains 15 residues. CDR3 nucleotides: TGTGCCAGCAGCCCTGCGAGACAGGGGGCGGAGGGCTACACCTTC. This encodes CASSPARQGAEGYTF.

The genes are TRBV20-1 and TRBJ1-6; D gene ambiguous. The CDR3 totals 13 residues. The germline V gene has CDR1 DFQATT and CDR2 SNEGSKA (reference sequence). V lost 3 bases and J 6 bases, leaving 9 bases between the germline ends. CDR3 in amino acids: CSASDNTNSPLHF. The CDR3 bases are TGCAGTGCTAGCGACAACACTAATTCACCCCTCCACTTT.

This clonotype was observed a handful of times. The conserved final phenylalanine or tryptophan is absent from the CDR3, which likely points to a read error. The chain has TRBV6-2 or TRBV6-3 and TRBJ2-5; tentatively, D is TRBD1 (7 bases). The CDR3 runs 16 residues. Trimming took 4 bases from V and 7 from J, leaving 22 bases between them. Germline-derived CDR1 and CDR2 are MNHEY and SVGEGT. CDR3 nucleotides: TGTGCCAGCAGTTCGTTGACAGGGATGTCCGGGGGGACCCAGTACTGC. The encoded protein is CASSSLTGMSGGTQYC.

By share, this clonotype counts as medium-sized. The chain is built from TRBV6-1 and TRBJ1-3; TRBD1 is a possible D gene (5 bases). The CDR3 consists of 15 residues. The V gene lost 1 base and the J gene lost 3 bases, with 10 bases spanning the gap. Germline assignment: CDR1 MNHNS and CDR2 SASEGT. In DNA, the CDR3 is TGTGCCAGCAGTGAAGGCTGGGACGGTGGAAACACCATATATTTT. As protein: CASSEGWDGGNTIYF.

This clonotype has a handful of counts. This chain links TRBV7-2 with TRBJ1-2; TRBD1 matches at 7 bases. The CDR3 has 16 residues. Per germline, CDR1 SGHTA and CDR2 FQGNSA. V shed 6 bases and J 6 bases; nucleotides not matched to a gene: 16. In DNA form, the CDR3 reads TGTGCCAGCAGGCTACCGTGGGGAGGCAGGGGGAATGGCTACACCTTC. Amino acid sequence: CASRLPWGGRGNGYTF.

The chain employs TRBV11-2 and TRBJ2-4, with unresolved D. The CDR3 extends over 12 amino acids. The germline V gene encodes CDR1 SGHAT and CDR2 FQNNGV. Trimming left V 5 bases short and J 7 bases short, with 9 bases between. In nucleotides, the CDR3 is TGTGCCAGCAGCCCTAACGGGAACATTCAGTACTTC. The encoded protein is CASSPNGNIQYF.

The V and J genes are TRBV7-2 and TRBJ2-1, with 7 positions matching TRBD2. CDR3 length: 17 amino acids. The junction had 8 bases not matched to a gene; V was cut back by 0 bases and J by 3 bases. CDR1 SGHTA and CDR2 FQGNSA come from the germline V gene. The CDR3 DNA reads TGTGCCAGCAGCTTAGCGGCGGGGAGGGGTGGCTACAATGAGCAGTTCTTC. Translation: CASSLAAGRGGYNEQFF.